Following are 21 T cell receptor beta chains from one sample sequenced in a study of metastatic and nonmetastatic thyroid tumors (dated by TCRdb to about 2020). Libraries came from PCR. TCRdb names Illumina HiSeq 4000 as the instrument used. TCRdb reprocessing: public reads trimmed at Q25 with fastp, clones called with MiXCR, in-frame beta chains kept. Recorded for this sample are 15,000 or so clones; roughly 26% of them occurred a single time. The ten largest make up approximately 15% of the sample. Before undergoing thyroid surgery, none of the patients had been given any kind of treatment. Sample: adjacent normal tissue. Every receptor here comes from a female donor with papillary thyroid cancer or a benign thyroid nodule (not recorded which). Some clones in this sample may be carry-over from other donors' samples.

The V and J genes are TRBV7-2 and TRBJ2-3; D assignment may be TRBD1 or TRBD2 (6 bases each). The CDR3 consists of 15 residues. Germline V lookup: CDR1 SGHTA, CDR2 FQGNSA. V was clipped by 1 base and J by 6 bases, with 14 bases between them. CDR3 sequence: CASSLGLAGGDTQYF. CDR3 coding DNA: TGTGCCAGCAGCTTAGGGCTAGCCGGGGGCGATACGCAGTATTTT.

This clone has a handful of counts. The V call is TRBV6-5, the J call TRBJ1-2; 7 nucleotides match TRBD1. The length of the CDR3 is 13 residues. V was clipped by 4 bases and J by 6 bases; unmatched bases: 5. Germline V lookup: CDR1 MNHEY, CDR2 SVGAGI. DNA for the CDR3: TGTGCCAGCAGTTCCTGGACAGGCCATGGCTACACCTTC. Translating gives CASSSWTGHGYTF.

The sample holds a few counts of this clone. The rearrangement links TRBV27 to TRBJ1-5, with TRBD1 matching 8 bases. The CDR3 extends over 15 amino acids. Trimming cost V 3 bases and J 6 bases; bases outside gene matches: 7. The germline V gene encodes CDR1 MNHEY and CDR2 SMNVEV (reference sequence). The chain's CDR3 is CASSFDGQGLQPQHF. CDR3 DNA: TGTGCCAGCAGTTTTGATGGACAGGGTCTTCAGCCCCAGCATTTT.

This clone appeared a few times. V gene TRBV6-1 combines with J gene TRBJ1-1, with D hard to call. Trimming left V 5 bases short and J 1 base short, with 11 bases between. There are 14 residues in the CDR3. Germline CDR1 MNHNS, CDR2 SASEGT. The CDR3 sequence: CASSSIQRNTEAFF. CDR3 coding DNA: TGTGCCAGCAGTTCCATACAGAGGAACACTGAAGCTTTCTTT.

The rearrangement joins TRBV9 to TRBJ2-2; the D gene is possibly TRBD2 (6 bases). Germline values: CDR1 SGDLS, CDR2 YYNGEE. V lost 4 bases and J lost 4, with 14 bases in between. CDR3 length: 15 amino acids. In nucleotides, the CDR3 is TGTGCCAGCAGCTCCCCGGGACTGATCACCGGGGAGCTGTTTTTT. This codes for CASSSPGLITGELFF.

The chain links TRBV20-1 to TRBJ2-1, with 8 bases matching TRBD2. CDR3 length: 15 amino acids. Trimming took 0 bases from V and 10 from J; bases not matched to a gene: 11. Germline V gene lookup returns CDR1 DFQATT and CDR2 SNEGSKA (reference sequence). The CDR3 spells CSARELKREYREQFF. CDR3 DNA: TGCAGTGCTAGAGAATTAAAGCGGGAGTATCGCGAGCAGTTCTTC.

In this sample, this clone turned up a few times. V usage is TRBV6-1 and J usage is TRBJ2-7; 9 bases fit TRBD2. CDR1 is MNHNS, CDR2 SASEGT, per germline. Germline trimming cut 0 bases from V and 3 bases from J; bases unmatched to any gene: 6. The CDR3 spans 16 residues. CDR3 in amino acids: CASSEARGLAIYEQYF. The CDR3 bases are TGTGCCAGCAGTGAAGCGCGGGGACTAGCAATCTACGAGCAGTACTTC.

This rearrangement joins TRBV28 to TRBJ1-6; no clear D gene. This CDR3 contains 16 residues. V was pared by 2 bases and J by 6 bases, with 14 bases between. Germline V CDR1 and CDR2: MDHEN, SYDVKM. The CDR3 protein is CASSLPRRVSNSPLHF. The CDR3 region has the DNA TGTGCCAGCAGTTTACCCCGGAGGGTGAGTAATTCACCCCTCCACTTT.

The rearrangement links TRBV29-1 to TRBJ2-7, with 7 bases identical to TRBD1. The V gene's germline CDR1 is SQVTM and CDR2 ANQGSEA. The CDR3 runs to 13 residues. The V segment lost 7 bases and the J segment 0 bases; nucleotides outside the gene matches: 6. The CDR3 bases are TGCAGCGCCTCGGGACAGCCCTCCTACGAGCAGTACTTC. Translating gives CSASGQPSYEQYF.

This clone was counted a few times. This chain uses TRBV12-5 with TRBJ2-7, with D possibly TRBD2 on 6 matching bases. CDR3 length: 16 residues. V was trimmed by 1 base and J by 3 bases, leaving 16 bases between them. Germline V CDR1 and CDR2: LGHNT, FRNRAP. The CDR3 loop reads CASGLAGGPTIYEQYF. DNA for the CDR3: TGTGCTAGTGGTTTGGCCGGGGGACCGACGATCTACGAGCAGTACTTC.

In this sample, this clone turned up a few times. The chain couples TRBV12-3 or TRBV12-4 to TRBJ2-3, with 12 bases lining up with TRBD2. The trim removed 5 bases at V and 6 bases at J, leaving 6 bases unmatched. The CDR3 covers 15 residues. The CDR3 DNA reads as TGTGCCAGCAGTCCGGGACTAGCGGGCCTGGATACGCAGTATTTT. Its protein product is CASSPGLAGLDTQYF.

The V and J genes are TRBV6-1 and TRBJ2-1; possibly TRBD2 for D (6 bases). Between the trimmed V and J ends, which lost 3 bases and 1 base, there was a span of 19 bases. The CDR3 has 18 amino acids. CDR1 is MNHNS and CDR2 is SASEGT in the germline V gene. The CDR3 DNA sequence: TGTGCCAGCAGTGACTATATCCTGGAGGGCCAGTCCTACAATGAGCAGTTCTTC. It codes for CASSDYILEGQSYNEQFF.

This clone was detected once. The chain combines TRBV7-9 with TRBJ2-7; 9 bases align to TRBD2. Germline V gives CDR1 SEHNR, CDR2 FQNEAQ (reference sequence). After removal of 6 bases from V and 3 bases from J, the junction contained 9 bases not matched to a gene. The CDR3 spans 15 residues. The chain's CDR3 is CASRPTSGRFYEQYF. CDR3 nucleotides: TGTGCCAGCAGGCCGACGAGCGGGAGGTTCTACGAGCAGTACTTC.

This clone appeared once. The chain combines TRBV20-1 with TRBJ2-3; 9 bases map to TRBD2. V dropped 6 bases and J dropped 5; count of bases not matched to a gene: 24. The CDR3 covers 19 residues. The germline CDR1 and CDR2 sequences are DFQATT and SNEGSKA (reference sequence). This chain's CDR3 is CSAGRIESIGGRVVDTQYF. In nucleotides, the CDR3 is TGCAGTGCGGGAAGAATCGAATCCATTGGCGGGAGGGTCGTAGATACGCAGTATTTT.

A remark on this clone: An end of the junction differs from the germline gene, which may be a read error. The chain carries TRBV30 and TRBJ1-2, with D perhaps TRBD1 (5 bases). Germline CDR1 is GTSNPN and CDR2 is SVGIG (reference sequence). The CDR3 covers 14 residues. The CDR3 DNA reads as TGTGCCTGGACTGGGGGTATTGGCAACTATGGCTGCACCTTC. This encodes CAWTGGIGNYGCTF.

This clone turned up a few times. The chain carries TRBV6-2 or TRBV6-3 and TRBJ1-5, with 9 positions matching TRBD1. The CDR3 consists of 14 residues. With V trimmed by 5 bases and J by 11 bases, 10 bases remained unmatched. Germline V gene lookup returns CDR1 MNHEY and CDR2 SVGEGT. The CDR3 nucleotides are TGTGCCAGCAGTCCGGGACAGGGACTGTCGGCCCAGCATTTT. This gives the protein CASSPGQGLSAQHF.

The CDR3: CASSLQPDQPQHF. CDR3 sequence (DNA): TGTGCCAGTAGTTTACAGCCCGATCAGCCCCAGCATTTT. This chain links TRBV19 with TRBJ1-5; unclear D gene. With 5 bases removed from V and 5 bases from J, the gap between germline ends came to 10 bases. The CDR3 spans 13 residues. Looked up from germline, CDR1 is LNHDA and CDR2 is SQIVND (reference sequence).

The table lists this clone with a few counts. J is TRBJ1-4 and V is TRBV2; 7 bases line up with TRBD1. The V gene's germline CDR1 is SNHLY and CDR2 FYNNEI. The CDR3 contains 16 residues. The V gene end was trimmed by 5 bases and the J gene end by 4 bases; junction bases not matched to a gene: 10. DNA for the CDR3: TGTGCCAGCAGTCCGAATCGGGGACAGAATAATGAAAAACTGTTTTTT. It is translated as CASSPNRGQNNEKLFF.

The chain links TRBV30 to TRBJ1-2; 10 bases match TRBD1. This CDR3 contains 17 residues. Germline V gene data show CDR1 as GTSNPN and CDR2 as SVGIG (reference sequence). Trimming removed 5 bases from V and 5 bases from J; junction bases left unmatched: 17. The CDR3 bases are TGTGCCTGGGATCTTTTCGGGCGGACAGGGGGATTTTATGGCTACACCTTC. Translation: CAWDLFGRTGGFYGYTF.

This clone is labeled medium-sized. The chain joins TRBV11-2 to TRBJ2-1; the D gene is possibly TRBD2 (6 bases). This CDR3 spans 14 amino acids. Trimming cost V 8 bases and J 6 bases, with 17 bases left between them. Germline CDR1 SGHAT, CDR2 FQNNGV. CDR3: CASGDEWRANEQFF. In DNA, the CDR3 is TGTGCCAGCGGGGATGAATGGAGGGCCAATGAGCAGTTCTTC.

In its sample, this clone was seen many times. The CDR3 DNA is TGTGCCAGCAGAGCCGGGACAGGGAGCTCCTACGAGCAGTACTTC. This encodes CASRAGTGSSYEQYF. The chain joins TRBV6-1 to TRBJ2-7, with TRBD1 matching over 9 bases. J gave up 0 bases and V 6 bases, and 6 bases lay outside the gene matches. Per germline, CDR1 MNHNS and CDR2 SASEGT. The CDR3 covers 15 residues.